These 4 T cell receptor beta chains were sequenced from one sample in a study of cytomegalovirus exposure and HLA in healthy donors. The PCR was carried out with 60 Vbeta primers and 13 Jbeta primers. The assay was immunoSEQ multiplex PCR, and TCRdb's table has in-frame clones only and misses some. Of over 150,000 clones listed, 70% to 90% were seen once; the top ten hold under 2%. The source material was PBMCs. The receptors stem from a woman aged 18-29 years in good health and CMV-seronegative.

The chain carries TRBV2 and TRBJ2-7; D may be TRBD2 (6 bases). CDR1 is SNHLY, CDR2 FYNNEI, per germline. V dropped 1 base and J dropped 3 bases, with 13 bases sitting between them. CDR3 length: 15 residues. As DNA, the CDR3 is TGTGCCAGCAGTGAAGTAGGAGGGCGTGACTACGAGCAGTACTTC. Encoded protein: CASSEVGGRDYEQYF. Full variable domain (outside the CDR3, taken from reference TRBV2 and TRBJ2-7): EPEVTQTPSHQVTQMGQEVILRCVPISNHLYFYWYRQILGQKVEFLVSFYNNEISEKSEIFDDQFSVERPDGSNFTLKIRSTKLEDSAMYFCASSEVGGRDYEQYFGPGTRLTVT.

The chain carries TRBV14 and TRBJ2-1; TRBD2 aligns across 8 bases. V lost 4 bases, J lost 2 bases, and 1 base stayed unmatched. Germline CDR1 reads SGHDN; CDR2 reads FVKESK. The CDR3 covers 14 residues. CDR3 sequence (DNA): TGTGCCAGCAGCCGAGCGGGAGCCTACAATGAGCAGTTCTTC. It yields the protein CASSRAGAYNEQFF.

CDR3 nucleotide sequence: TGTGCCAGCAGTGGGGCTAGCGGGGCCTACAATGAGCAGTTCTTC. The encoded protein is CASSGASGAYNEQFF. This sequence joins TRBV2 and TRBJ2-1, with 9 bases identical to TRBD2. CDR1 is SNHLY, CDR2 FYNNEI, per germline. The CDR3 is 15 residues long. After removal of 4 bases from V and 2 bases from J, the junction contained 3 bases not matched to a gene.

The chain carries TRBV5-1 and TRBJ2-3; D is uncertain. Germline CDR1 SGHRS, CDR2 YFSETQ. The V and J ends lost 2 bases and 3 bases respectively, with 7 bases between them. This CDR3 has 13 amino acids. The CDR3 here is CASSFLGTDTQYF. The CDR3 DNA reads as TGCGCCAGCAGCTTTCTAGGTACAGATACGCAGTATTTT.